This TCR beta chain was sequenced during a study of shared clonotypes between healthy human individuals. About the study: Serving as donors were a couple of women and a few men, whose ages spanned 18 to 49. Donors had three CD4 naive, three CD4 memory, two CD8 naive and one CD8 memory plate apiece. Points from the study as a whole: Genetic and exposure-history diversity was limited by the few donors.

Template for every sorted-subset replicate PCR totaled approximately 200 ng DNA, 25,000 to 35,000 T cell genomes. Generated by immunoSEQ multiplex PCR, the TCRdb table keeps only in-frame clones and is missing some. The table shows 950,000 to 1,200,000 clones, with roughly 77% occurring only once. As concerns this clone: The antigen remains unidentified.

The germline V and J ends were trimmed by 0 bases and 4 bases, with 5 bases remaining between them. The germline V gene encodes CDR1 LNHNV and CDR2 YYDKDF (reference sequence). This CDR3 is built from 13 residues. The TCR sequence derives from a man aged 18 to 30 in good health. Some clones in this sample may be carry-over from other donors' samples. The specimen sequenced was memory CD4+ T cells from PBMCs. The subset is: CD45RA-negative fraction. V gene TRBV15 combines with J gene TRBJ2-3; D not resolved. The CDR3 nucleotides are TGTGCCACCAGCAGAGATGGGTCAGATACGCAGTATTTT. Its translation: CATSRDGSDTQYF.